The entry below describes one TCR beta chain. Its antigen is unknown. The V gene lost 8 bases and the J gene lost 6 bases, with 17 bases spanning the gap. The CDR3 contains 15 residues. From germline, CDR1 is MNHNS and CDR2 SASEGT. TCRdb called the RACE reads again in MiXCR, with one record for every CDR3 protein. The sample records 95,000 or so distinct CDR3 sequences, about 10% being singletons. The sample originates from a study of human T cells and chemical hapten exposure. Time point in this sample: patch test 1, 2 weeks after DPC sensitization. The treatment here: therapeutic diphenylcyclopropenone sensitization with weekly scalp DPC. The authors' total RNA extraction used unfractionated whole blood. Study-level results: Large CDR3 similarity clusters arose significantly more often from expanded TCRs than from controls.

Specimen: whole blood, collected in connection with sensitization to the hapten diphenylcyclopropenone (DPC). This clonotype originated in a man aged 40-49 years with alopecia areata. Some clones in this sample may be carry-over from other donors' samples. The chain links TRBV6-1 to TRBJ1-6, with D perhaps TRBD1 (6 bases). DNA for the CDR3: TGTGCCAGCCGACAGGCCCGGGGGATTAATTCACCCCTCCACTTT. It encodes CASRQARGINSPLHF.